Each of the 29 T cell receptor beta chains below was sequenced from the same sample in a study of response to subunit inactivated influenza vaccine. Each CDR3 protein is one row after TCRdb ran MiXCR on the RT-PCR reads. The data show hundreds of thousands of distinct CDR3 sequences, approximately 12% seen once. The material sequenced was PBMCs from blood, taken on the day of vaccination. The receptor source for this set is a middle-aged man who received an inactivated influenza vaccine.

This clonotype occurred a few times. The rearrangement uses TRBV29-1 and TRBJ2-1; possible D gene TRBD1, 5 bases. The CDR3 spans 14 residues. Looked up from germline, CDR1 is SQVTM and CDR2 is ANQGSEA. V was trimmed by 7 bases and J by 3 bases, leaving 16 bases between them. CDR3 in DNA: TGCAGCGCACTCGAAAGGGGTAACTACAATGAGCAGTTCTTC. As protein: CSALERGNYNEQFF.

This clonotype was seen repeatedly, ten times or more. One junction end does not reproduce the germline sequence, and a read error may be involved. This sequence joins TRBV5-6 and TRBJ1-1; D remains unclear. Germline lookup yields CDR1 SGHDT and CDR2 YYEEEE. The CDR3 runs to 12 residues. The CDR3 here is CASSLRGTEAFF. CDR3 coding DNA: TGCGCCAGCAGCTTGCGAGGCACTGAAGCTTTCTTT. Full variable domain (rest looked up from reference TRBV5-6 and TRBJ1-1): DAGVTQSPTHLIKTRGQQVTLRCSPKSGHDTVSWYQQALGQGPQFIFQYYEEEERQRGNFPDRFSGHQFPNYSSELNVNALLLGDSALYLCASSLRGTEAFFGQGTRLTVV.

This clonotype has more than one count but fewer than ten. The CDR3 here is CSARVGGRNTGELFF. CDR3 nucleotides: TGCAGTGCACGAGTAGGGGGCCGGAACACCGGGGAGCTGTTTTTT. V and J are TRBV20-1 and TRBJ2-2, with 7 bases aligning to TRBD1. CDR3 length: 15 residues. Germline lookup yields CDR1 DFQATT and CDR2 SNEGSKA (reference sequence). Unmatched junction bases numbered 8, after V lost 6 bases and J lost 1 base.

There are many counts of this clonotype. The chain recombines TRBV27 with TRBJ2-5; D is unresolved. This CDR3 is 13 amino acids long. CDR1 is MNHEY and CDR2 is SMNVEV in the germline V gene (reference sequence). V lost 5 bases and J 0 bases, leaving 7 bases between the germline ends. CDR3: CASSPTYQETQYF. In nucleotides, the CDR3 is TGTGCCAGCAGTCCCACGTACCAAGAGACCCAGTACTTC.

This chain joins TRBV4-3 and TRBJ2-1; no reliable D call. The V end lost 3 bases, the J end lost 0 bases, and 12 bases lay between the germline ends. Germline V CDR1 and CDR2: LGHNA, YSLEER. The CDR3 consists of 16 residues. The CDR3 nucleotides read TGCGCCAGCAGCCAGAGGCCGGTTAGCTCCTACAATGAGCAGTTCTTC. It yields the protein CASSQRPVSSYNEQFF.

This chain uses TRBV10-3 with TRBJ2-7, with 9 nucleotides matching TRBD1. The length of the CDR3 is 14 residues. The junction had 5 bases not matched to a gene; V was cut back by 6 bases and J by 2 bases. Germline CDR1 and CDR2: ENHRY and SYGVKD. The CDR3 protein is CAIRPGQGTYEQYF. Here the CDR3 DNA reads TGTGCCATCAGACCGGGACAGGGAACCTACGAGCAGTACTTC.

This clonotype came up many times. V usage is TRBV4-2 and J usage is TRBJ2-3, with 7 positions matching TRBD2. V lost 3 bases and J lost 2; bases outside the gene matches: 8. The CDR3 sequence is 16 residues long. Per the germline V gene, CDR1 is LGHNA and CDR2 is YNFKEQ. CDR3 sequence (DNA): TGTGCCAGCAGCCAGTGGGAGGGCGGAAACACAGATACGCAGTATTTT. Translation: CASSQWEGGNTDTQYF.

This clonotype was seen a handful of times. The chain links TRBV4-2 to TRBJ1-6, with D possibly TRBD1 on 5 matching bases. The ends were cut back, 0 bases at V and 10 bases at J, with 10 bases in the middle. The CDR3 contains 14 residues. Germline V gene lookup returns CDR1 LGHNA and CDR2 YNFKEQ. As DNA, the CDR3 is TGTGCCAGCAGCCAAGAAAGGGAGGGGTCACCCCTCCACTTT. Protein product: CASSQEREGSPLHF.

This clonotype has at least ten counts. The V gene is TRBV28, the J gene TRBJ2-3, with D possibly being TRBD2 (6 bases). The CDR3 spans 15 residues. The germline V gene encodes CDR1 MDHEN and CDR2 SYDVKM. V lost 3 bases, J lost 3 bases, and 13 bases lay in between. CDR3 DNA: TGTGCCAGCAGTTTTCCAGCGGCGGGGACAGATACGCAGTATTTT. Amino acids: CASSFPAAGTDTQYF.

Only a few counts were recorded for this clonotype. Written as DNA, the CDR3 is TGCGCCAGCAGCTTGGCACTAGCGGGAATGGATGAGCAGTTCTTC. It specifies CASSLALAGMDEQFF. The gene calls are TRBV5-1 and TRBJ2-1; 10 bases are shared with TRBD2. With V trimmed by 0 bases and J by 8 bases, 5 bases remained unmatched. This CDR3 is built from 15 residues. Looked up from germline, CDR1 is SGHRS and CDR2 is YFSETQ.

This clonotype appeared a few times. The CDR3 DNA is TGTGCCTGGAGTAGAGGCGAAGTTCAAGAGACCCAGTACTTC. Residues: CAWSRGEVQETQYF. The genes are TRBV30 and TRBJ2-5, with D uncertain. Germline V gives CDR1 GTSNPN, CDR2 SVGIG (reference sequence). The V gene lost 2 bases and the J gene lost 2 bases, with 12 bases spanning the gap. The CDR3 spans 14 residues.

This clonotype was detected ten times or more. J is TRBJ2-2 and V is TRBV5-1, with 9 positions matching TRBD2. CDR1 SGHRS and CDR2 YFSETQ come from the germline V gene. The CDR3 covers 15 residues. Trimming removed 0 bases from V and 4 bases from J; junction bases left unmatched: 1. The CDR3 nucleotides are TGCGCCAGCAGCTTGGCTAGCGGGGCCACCGGGGAGCTGTTTTTT. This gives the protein CASSLASGATGELFF.

CDR3 nucleotides: TGTGCCAGCAGTAACTCCCCCGGGGCCAACGTCCTGACTTTC. This codes for CASSNSPGANVLTF. J is TRBJ2-6 and V is TRBV12-3 or TRBV12-4; D remains unclear. Trimming took off 5 bases at V and 4 bases at J, with 9 bases between the two ends. This CDR3 has 14 amino acids.

As DNA, the CDR3 is TGCGCCAGCAGCCAAAAGGGGTCTGAAGCTTTCTTT. It yields the protein CASSQKGSEAFF. The chain has TRBV4-1 and TRBJ1-1; D perhaps matches TRBD1 (5 bases). This CDR3 is 12 amino acids long. Trimming pared 2 bases from V and 6 bases from J, leaving 7 bases between. Germline CDR1 reads MGHRA; CDR2 reads YSYEKL.

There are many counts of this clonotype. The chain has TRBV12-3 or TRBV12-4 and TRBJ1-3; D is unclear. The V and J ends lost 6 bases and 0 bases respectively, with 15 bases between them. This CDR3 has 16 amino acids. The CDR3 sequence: CASSPHQARSGNTIYF. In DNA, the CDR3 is TGTGCCAGCAGCCCCCACCAGGCGCGCTCTGGAAACACCATATATTTT.

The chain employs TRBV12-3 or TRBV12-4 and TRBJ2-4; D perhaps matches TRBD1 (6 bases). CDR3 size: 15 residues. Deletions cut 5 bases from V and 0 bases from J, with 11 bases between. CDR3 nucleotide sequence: TGTGCCAGCAGTGCACCAGGGGCAGCCAAAAACATTCAGTACTTC. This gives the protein CASSAPGAAKNIQYF.

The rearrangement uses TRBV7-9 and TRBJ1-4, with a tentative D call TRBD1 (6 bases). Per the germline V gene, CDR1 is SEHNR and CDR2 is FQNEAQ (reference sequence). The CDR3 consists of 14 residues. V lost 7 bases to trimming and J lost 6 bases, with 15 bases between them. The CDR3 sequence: CASNRLQGHEKLFF. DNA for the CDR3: TGTGCCAGCAACAGGTTACAGGGACATGAAAAACTGTTTTTT.

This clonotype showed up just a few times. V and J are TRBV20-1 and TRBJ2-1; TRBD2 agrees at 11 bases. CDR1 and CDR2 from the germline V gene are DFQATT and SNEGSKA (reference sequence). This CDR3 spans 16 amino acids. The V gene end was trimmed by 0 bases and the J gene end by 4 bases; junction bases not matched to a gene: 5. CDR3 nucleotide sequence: TGCAGTGCTAGAGAGGCAACTAGCGGGAGATACAATGAGCAGTTCTTC. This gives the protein CSAREATSGRYNEQFF.

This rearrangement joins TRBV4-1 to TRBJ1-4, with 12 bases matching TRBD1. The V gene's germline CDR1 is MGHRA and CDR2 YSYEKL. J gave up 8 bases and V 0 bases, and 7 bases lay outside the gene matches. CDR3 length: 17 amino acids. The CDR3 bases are TGCGCCAGCAGCCAAGATCGGGGGACAGGGGGCCGGGAAAAACTGTTTTTT. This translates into CASSQDRGTGGREKLFF.

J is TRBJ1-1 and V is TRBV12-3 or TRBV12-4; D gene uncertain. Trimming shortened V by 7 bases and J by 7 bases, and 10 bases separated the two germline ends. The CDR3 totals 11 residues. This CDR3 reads CASNLDGEAFF. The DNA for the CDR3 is TGTGCCAGCAACCTGGACGGTGAAGCTTTCTTT.

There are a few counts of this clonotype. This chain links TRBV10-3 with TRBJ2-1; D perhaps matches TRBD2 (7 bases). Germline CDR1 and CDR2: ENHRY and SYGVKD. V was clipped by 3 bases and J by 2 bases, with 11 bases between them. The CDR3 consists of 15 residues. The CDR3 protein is CAISEGRGTYNEQFF. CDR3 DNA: TGTGCCATCAGTGAAGGGAGGGGGACCTACAATGAGCAGTTCTTC.

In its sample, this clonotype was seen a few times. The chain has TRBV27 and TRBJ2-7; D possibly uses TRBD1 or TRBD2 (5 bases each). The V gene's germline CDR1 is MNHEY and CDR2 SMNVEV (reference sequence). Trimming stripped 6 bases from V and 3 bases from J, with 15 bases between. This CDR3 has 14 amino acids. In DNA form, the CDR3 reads TGTGCCAGCAGCCTCCGGGGCAGGTACTACGAGCAGTACTTC. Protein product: CASSLRGRYYEQYF.

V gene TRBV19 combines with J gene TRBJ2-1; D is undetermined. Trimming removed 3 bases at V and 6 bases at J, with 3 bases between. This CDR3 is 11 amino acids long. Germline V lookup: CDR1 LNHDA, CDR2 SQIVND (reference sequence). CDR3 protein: CASSIFNEQFF. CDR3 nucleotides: TGTGCCAGTAGTATTTTCAATGAGCAGTTCTTC.

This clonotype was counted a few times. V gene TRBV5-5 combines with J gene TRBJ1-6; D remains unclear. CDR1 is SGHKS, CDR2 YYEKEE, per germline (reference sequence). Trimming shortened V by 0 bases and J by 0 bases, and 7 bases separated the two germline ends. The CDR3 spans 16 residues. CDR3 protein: CASSLEHFSYNSPLHF. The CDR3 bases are TGTGCCAGCAGCTTGGAACACTTCTCCTATAATTCACCCCTCCACTTT.

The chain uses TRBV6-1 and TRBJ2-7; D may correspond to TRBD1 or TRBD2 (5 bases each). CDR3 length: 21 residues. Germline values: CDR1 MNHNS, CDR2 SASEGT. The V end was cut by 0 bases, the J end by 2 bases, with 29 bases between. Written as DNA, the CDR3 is TGTGCCAGCAGTGAAGCTCGCGGATATCATGGGCCCGGGACCGATGCCTACGAGCAGTACTTC. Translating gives CASSEARGYHGPGTDAYEQYF.

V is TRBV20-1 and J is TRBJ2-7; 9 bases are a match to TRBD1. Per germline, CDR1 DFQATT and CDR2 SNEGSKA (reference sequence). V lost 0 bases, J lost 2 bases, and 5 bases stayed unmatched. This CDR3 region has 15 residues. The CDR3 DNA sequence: TGCAGTGCTAGAGATGACAGGGGGGGAACCTACGAGCAGTACTTC. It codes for CSARDDRGGTYEQYF.

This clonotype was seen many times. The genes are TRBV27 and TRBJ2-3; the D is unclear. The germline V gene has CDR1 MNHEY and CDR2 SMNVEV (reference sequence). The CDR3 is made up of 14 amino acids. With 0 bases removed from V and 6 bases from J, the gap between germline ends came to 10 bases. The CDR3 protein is CASSLSQASDTQYF. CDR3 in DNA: TGTGCCAGCAGTTTATCTCAGGCATCTGATACGCAGTATTTT.

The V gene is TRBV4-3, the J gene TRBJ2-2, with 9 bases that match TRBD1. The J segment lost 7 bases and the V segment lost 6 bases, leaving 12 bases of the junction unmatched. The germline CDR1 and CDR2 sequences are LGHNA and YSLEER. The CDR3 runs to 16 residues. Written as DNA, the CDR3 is TGCGCCAGCAGGCTTATCGGACAGGGGCATAACGGGGAGCTGTTTTTT. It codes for CASRLIGQGHNGELFF.

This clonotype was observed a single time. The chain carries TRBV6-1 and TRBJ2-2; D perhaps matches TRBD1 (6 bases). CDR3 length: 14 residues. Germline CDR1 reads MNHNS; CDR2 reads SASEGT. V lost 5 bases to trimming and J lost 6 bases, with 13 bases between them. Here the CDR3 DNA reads TGTGCCAGCAGTACAGGGCTCGGGTCCGGGGAGCTGTTTTTT. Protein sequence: CASSTGLGSGELFF.